This T cell receptor beta chain was captured in a study of T cells after yellow fever vaccination. This clonotype was seen a handful of times. Its antigen is not identified. UMIs and a universal primer site were added when TCR cDNA was made by 5'RACE template switching. TCRdb re-analysed the 5' RACE reads in MiXCR, keeping a single row per CDR3 protein. This repertoire shows about 500,000 distinct CDR3 sequences, around 16% found once; its top ten account for approximately 15%. V lost 7 bases and J lost 2, with 17 bases in between. The CDR3 has 15 residues. CDR1 is SGHVS, CDR2 FNYEAQ, per germline. Study outcomes and limitations: Reappearance after the booster was seen for most primary-vaccination clones, at 96% CD4 and 88% CD8. Contaminants from the bulk population, in the form of abundant clonotypes, could be found in FACS-sorted repertoires. Across the CD4 and CD8 compartments, a small share of clonotypes was present in both.

The sequence was obtained from a young man who received the YFV17D yellow fever vaccine. The rearrangement uses TRBV7-6 and TRBJ2-5; possibly TRBD1 for D (6 bases). Source: PBMCs, taken about 5 days after the first yellow fever vaccination. The CDR3 reads CASTSGPGEQETQYF. The CDR3 nucleotides read TGTGCCAGCACCTCGGGACCAGGGGAACAAGAGACCCAGTACTTC. Supplemented by reference TRBV7-6 and TRBJ2-5, the full variable domain reads GAGVSQSPRYKVTKRGQDVALRCDPISGHVSLYWYRQALGQGPEFLTYFNYEAQQDKSGLPNDRFSAERPEGSISTLTIQRTEQRDSAMYRCASTSGPGEQETQYFGPGTRLLVL.